These T cell receptor beta chains were read from a single sample in a study of blood T cell repertoires in COVID-19. Produced via immunoSEQ multiplex PCR; TCRdb's table is partial and in-frame only. The table lists about 99,000 clones, roughly nine tenths of them singletons. Input material: peripheral blood. Source of these receptors: an elderly woman in a cohort sampled during active COVID-19. Both conserved end residues are part of each CDR3. D genes are given only for firm matches. Not all rows give a size; the values are once, few, many and, for expanded clones, a class.

d_gene: NA; v_gene: TRBV5-1; j_gene: TRBJ2-2; abundance: NA; CDR3nt: TGCGCCAGCAGCTTGTCCCAGGGAGGCGGCACCGGGGAGCTGTTTTTT; CDR3aa: CASSLSQGGGTGELFF
d_gene: TRBD2; v_gene: TRBV18; j_gene: TRBJ2-7; abundance: NA; CDR3nt: TGTGCCAGCTCCCCCCCTAATAGCGGGGGACCCTACGAGCAGTACTTC; CDR3aa: CASSPPNSGGPYEQYF
d_gene: TRBD2; v_gene: TRBV5-1; j_gene: TRBJ2-7; abundance: NA; CDR3nt: TGCGCCAGCAGCTTACTAGCGGGGCCCAACGAGCAGTACTTC; CDR3aa: CASSLLAGPNEQYF
d_gene: TRBD1; v_gene: TRBV11-2; j_gene: TRBJ2-5; abundance: NA; CDR3nt: TGTGCCAGCAGCTTCCAGGACAGGTCCCAAGAGACCCAGTACTTC; CDR3aa: CASSFQDRSQETQYF
d_gene: NA; v_gene: TRBV27; j_gene: TRBJ2-2; abundance: NA; CDR3nt: TGTGCCAGCAGTTTGACAGTGAACACCGGGGAGCTGTTTTTT; CDR3aa: CASSLTVNTGELFF
d_gene: NA; v_gene: TRBV7-9; j_gene: TRBJ1-4; abundance: NA; CDR3nt: TGTGCCAGCAGGTTGGCGGGGGCAAGTAATGAAAAACTGTTTTTT; CDR3aa: CASRLAGASNEKLFF
d_gene: NA; v_gene: TRBV3-1/TRBV3-2; j_gene: TRBJ1-1; abundance: NA; CDR3nt: TGTGCCAGCAGCCAACTCCAGGGAAACACTGAAGCTTTCTTT; CDR3aa: CASSQLQGNTEAFF
d_gene: NA; v_gene: TRBV7-2; j_gene: TRBJ1-5; abundance: NA; CDR3nt: TGTGCCAGCAGCACAAACAGGGATCAGCCCCAGCATTTT; CDR3aa: CASSTNRDQPQHF
d_gene: TRBD1; v_gene: TRBV19; j_gene: TRBJ2-3; abundance: NA; CDR3nt: TGTGCCAGTAGTACAGGGACAGGGCTTGAGACAGATACGCAGTATTTT; CDR3aa: CASSTGTGLETDTQYF
d_gene: NA; v_gene: TRBV12-3/TRBV12-4; j_gene: TRBJ1-5; abundance: few; CDR3nt: TGTGCCAGCAGGTGGCAGAACAATCAGCCCCAGCATTTT; CDR3aa: CASRWQNNQPQHF
d_gene: NA; v_gene: TRBV18; j_gene: TRBJ2-2; abundance: NA; CDR3nt: TGTGCCAGCTCACCTGGAACAGGGAACACCGGGGAGCTGTTTTTT; CDR3aa: CASSPGTGNTGELFF
d_gene: TRBD2; v_gene: TRBV27; j_gene: TRBJ2-5; abundance: NA; CDR3nt: TGTGCCAGCAGTAAACCCGCGGGGGGGCTATTGTCAGAGACCCAGTACTTC; CDR3aa: CASSKPAGGLLSETQYF
d_gene: NA; v_gene: TRBV19; j_gene: TRBJ2-5; abundance: NA; CDR3nt: TGTGCCAGTAGTATAGTTGGTAGTCCGTCCCAGTACTTC; CDR3aa: CASSIVGSPSQYF
d_gene: TRBD2; v_gene: TRBV3-1/TRBV3-2; j_gene: TRBJ2-7; abundance: NA; CDR3nt: TGTGCCAGCAGCCACCGACTAGCGGGGTCCTACGAGCAGTACTTC; CDR3aa: CASSHRLAGSYEQYF
d_gene: NA; v_gene: TRBV7-7; j_gene: TRBJ2-5; abundance: NA; CDR3nt: TGTGCTAGCAGCTTACTTAGATATGCAGGGCTACAAGAGACCCAGTACTTC; CDR3aa: CASSLLRYAGLQETQYF
d_gene: TRBD2; v_gene: TRBV7-9; j_gene: TRBJ2-1; abundance: NA; CDR3nt: TGTGCCAGCAGCAACGGACTAGCCCCCATCTACAATGAGCAGTTCTTC; CDR3aa: CASSNGLAPIYNEQFF
d_gene: TRBD2; v_gene: TRBV3-1/TRBV3-2; j_gene: TRBJ2-3; abundance: NA; CDR3nt: TGTGCCAGCAGCCCTAGCGGGGGAACTAGCACAGATACGCAGTATTTT; CDR3aa: CASSPSGGTSTDTQYF
d_gene: TRBD1; v_gene: TRBV10-2; j_gene: TRBJ2-3; abundance: NA; CDR3nt: TGCGCCAGCTCACAGGGGTCGATAGATACGCAGTATTTT; CDR3aa: CASSQGSIDTQYF
d_gene: NA; v_gene: TRBV19; j_gene: TRBJ1-1; abundance: NA; CDR3nt: TGTGCCAGTACGGGCAGGGTGAACACTGAAGCTTTCTTT; CDR3aa: CASTGRVNTEAFF